The 7 T cell receptor beta chains given below trace back to one sample, sequenced in a study of T cell responses to AZD1222 COVID-19 vaccine. Sequencing was performed with immunoSEQ multiplex PCR; in TCRdb, only in-frame clones are kept and a portion is missing. The sample has 100,000 to 150,000 clones; around 85% are singletons. Here the sequenced sample was peripheral blood, taken on day 0 of AZD1222 vaccination. The receptors were sampled from an adult in good health.

J is TRBJ2-7 and V is TRBV7-9, with unresolved D. The germline V and J ends were trimmed by 1 base and 6 bases, with 10 bases remaining between them. The CDR3 totals 13 residues. Germline V lookup: CDR1 SEHNR, CDR2 FQNEAQ (reference sequence). The CDR3 DNA reads TGTGCCAGCAGCTTAGGCTTACGCTCCGAGCAGTACTTC. It is translated as CASSLGLRSEQYF.

The V and J genes are TRBV5-4 and TRBJ2-6, with a tentative D call TRBD2 (6 bases). The CDR3 spans 17 residues. From germline, CDR1 is SGHNT and CDR2 YYREEE (reference sequence). Trimming left V 0 bases short and J 1 base short, with 11 bases between. The CDR3 spells CASSLAAGRSGANVLTF. In nucleotides, the CDR3 is TGTGCCAGCAGCTTGGCGGCGGGAAGGTCTGGGGCCAACGTCCTGACTTTC.

The gene calls are TRBV6-2 or TRBV6-3 and TRBJ1-2; 7 nucleotides agree with TRBD1. The CDR3 has 15 amino acids. Germline CDR1 and CDR2: MNHEY and SVGEGT. V gave up 2 bases and J gave up 4 bases; unmatched junction bases: 7. CDR3 loop: CASSYDPGQAYGYTF. For the CDR3, the DNA is TGTGCCAGCAGTTACGACCCCGGACAGGCCTATGGCTACACCTTC.

This clone was counted a single time. Written as DNA, the CDR3 is TGCGCCAGCAGCTTGGGCAGTGTCTCCTACGAGCAGTACTTC. Protein product: CASSLGSVSYEQYF. The chain couples TRBV5-1 to TRBJ2-7, with no clear D. V dropped 0 bases and J dropped 0 bases, with 7 bases sitting between them. Germline CDR1 reads SGHRS; CDR2 reads YFSETQ. This CDR3 region has 14 residues. Drawing the rest from reference TRBV5-1 and TRBJ2-7, the complete variable domain is KAGVTQTPRYLIKTRGQQVTLSCSPISGHRSVSWYQQTPGQGLQFLFEYFSETQRNKGNFPGRFSGRQFSNSRSEMNVSTLELGDSALYLCASSLGSVSYEQYFGPGTRLTVT.

The chain carries TRBV27 and TRBJ2-2; D gene unclear. The ends were cut back, 2 bases at V and 3 bases at J, with 13 bases in the middle. In germline, CDR1 is MNHEY, CDR2 SMNVEV (reference sequence). CDR3 length: 16 amino acids. The CDR3 loop is CASSLNSELYTGELFF. The CDR3 coding sequence is TGTGCCAGCAGTTTAAATTCCGAGTTATACACCGGGGAGCTGTTTTTT.

The gene calls are TRBV7-2 and TRBJ2-7; D is perhaps TRBD1 or TRBD2 (7 bases each). V lost 2 bases and J lost 0, with 20 bases in between. The germline V gene has CDR1 SGHTA and CDR2 FQGNSA. This CDR3 has 18 residues. The CDR3 DNA reads as TGTGCCAGCAGCTTAAGTGCGGGGGCCGGGACAGCCTCCTACGAGCAGTACTTC. This translates into CASSLSAGAGTASYEQYF.

The rearrangement links TRBV2 to TRBJ2-5; unclear D gene. V lost 6 bases and J lost 3, with 11 bases in between. The CDR3 is made up of 13 amino acids. Germline V gives CDR1 SNHLY, CDR2 FYNNEI. CDR3 in DNA: TGTGCCAGCAGACGAAGGACGGAAGAGACCCAGTACTTC. This translates into CASRRRTEETQYF.